The clone carrying this T cell receptor beta chain was detected only a few times. Its antigen is currently unknown. This sample was taken from a study of post-analysis software for immune sequencing data. Whole-study results and caveats: Relative to controls, patients had several TRBV segments at higher frequency, with TRBV5-6, TRBV5-1 and TRBV20-1 among these.

cDNA libraries for TCR beta contained unique molecular identifiers. TCRdb re-called the PCR reads through MiXCR, storing one row per CDR3 protein. The table includes 700,000 to 800,000 distinct CDR3 sequences, 30% detected once. The CDR3 is 15 amino acids. V was cut by 3 bases and J by 0 bases, with 9 bases left in between. Germline CDR1 is DFQATT and CDR2 is SNEGSKA (reference sequence). Sequences were obtained from blood. This TCR came from a girl aged 5 to 17 with multiple sclerosis. The genes are TRBV20-1 and TRBJ2-6, with D perhaps matching TRBD1 (6 bases). CDR3: CSARTGGSGANVLTF. CDR3 nucleotide sequence: TGCAGTGCTAGGACAGGCGGCTCTGGGGCCAACGTCCTGACTTTC.